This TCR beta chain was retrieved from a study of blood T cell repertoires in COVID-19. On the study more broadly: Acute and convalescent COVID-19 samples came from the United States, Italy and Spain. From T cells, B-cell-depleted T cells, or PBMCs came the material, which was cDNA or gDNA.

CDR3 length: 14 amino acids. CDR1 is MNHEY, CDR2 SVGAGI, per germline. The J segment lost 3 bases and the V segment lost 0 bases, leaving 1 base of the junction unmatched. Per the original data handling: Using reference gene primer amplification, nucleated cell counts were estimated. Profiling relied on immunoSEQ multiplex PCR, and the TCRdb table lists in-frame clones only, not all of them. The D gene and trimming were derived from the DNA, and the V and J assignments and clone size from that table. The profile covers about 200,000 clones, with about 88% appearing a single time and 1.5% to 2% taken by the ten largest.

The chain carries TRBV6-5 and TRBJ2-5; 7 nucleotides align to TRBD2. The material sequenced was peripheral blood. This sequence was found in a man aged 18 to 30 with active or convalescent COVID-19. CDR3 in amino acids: CASSYSGGEETQYF. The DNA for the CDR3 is TGTGCCAGCAGTTACTCGGGGGGGGAAGAGACCCAGTACTTC.